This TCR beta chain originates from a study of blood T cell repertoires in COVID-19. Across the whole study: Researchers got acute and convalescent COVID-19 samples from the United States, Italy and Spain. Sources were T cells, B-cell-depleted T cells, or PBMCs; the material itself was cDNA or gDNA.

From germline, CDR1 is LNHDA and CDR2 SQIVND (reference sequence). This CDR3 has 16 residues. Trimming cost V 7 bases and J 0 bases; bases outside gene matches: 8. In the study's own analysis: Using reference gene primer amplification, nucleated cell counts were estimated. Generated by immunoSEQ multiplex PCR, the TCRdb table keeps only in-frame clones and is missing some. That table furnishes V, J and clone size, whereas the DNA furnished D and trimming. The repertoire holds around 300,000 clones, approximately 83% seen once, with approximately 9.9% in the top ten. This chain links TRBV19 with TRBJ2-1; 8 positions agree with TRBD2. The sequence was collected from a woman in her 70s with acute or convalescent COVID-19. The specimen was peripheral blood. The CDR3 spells CASNTRGGSSYNEQFF. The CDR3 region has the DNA TGTGCCAGTAATACCCGCGGGGGGAGCTCCTACAATGAGCAGTTCTTC.